The 3 T cell receptor beta chains listed next were all sequenced from one sample in a study of early T cells in non-severe SARS-CoV-2 infection (dated by TCRdb to 2020 to 2023). The protocol used for the library was 5' RACE. Instrument used: NextSeq 500. TCRdb reanalyzed the raw reads on its own, using fastp at Q25 for trimming and MiXCR for clone calling, and kept in-frame beta chains. Identical CDR3 protein sequences are pooled into one entry, listed with their most common genes and DNA. Here the sample has roughly 28,000 distinct CDR3 sequences; almost 4.5% occur a single time. The biggest ten clones account for roughly 5.3% of the sample. The sample was whole blood. These receptor sequences come from an adult who was a healthcare worker with PCR-confirmed SARS-CoV-2 infection or an uninfected control (not recorded which).

This clonotype was seen many times. The chain couples TRBV10-2 to TRBJ1-1, with no clear D. The CDR3 is 14 residues long. The ends were cut back, 2 bases at V and 5 bases at J, with 12 bases in the middle. The V gene's germline CDR1 is WSHSY and CDR2 SAAADI. For the CDR3, the DNA is TGCGCCAGCAGTGAGGAGGGCGTATGGACTGAAGCTTTCTTT. This gives the protein CASSEEGVWTEAFF.

Comments on this clonotype: A read error may be the cause here, since a much bigger clone is one base away. Here the CDR3 DNA reads TGTGCCAGCAGTTTTGGTAGGCCCGGAACAGATACGCAGTATTTT. It yields the protein CASSFGRPGTDTQYF. V usage is TRBV28 and J usage is TRBJ2-3; D gene unclear. The CDR3 extends over 15 amino acids. The V gene lost 3 bases and the J gene lost 3 bases, with 13 bases spanning the gap. The germline V gene has CDR1 MDHEN and CDR2 SYDVKM.

The chain recombines TRBV14 with TRBJ2-1, with 10 bases fitting TRBD2. The germline CDR1 and CDR2 sequences are SGHDN and FVKESK. CDR3 length equals 15 residues. V trimming: 4 bases; J trimming: 6 bases; junction bases outside the gene matches: 6. The CDR3 is CASSRSLAGPNEQFF. Written as DNA, the CDR3 is TGTGCCAGCAGCCGTTCACTAGCGGGGCCCAATGAGCAGTTCTTC.